The text below deals with one T cell receptor (beta chain). The CDR3 has 16 residues. V trimming: 4 bases; J trimming: 7 bases; junction bases outside the gene matches: 16. Germline V gives CDR1 LGHNA, CDR2 YNFKEQ. The repertoire was sequenced with immunoSEQ multiplex PCR; TCRdb's copy has only in-frame clones and lacks some. Among fewer than 20,000 clones listed, around 90% were seen once. These data originate in a study of T cell changes during pregnancy in multiple sclerosis. The V call is TRBV4-2, the J call TRBJ2-7; 7 bases are a match to TRBD2. The sequence came from a female donor in good health, enrolled as a control in a pregnancy study. The source was CD4+ T cells from peripheral blood mononuclear cells, collected in the first trimester of pregnancy. The CDR3 DNA reads TGTGCCAGCAGCCGGGAAGCTAGCGGACCGTTGGGTGAGCAGTACTTC. Its translation: CASSREASGPLGEQYF.